This TCR beta chain was documented in a study of T cell repertoires in cytomegalovirus infection. The wider study: The authors used CMV epitopes that were HLA-C-restricted (recently identified) and HLA-B-restricted (well studied). Public TCR beta signatures provided an indication of both CMV infection and a matching HLA type.

Per the germline V gene, CDR1 is SGHAT and CDR2 is FQNNGV. This CDR3 has 15 residues. One entry per CDR3 protein results from TCRdb running MiXCR on the reads. Of 200,000 to 250,000 distinct CDR3 sequences listed, around 40% are singletons. Whole-study findings and limits: Cumulative public TCR beta family frequency identified carriers of CMV plus the relevant HLA.

A single count supports this clonotype. Antigen unknown. One end of the junction varies from germline; a read error may be responsible. The clonotype comes from a human donor in good health (CMV status not recorded). Some clones in this sample may be carry-over from other donors' samples. Source: CD8+ T cells from cultured PBMCs, taken from culture after CMV antigen stimulation. V and J are TRBV11-2 and TRBJ2-1; TRBD1 might be the D (6 bases). CDR3 loop: CASSSRDNSYIEQFF. CDR3 DNA sequence: TGTGCCAGCAGCTCCCGGGACAACTCCTACATTGAGCAGTTCTTC.